This T cell receptor (beta chain) was found in a study of T cells in Graves' hyperthyroidism and ophthalmopathy. Study observations and caveats: A median around 6.8 months before onset, the model predicted ophthalmopathy.

V shed 1 base and J shed 1 base, with 8 bases lying between them. The CDR3 loop spans 14 amino acids. Germline V gene data show CDR1 as SGDLS and CDR2 as YYNGEE. This clonotype showed up many times. The antigen remains undetermined. Hyperthyroidism was newly diagnosed in patients aged 18 to 65 (duration under 2 months). Clinical symptoms, serum thyroxine, TRAb, thyroid ultrasound and orbital computed tomography established diagnosis. Fresh peripheral blood, around 9.3 ml, was the source of the PBMCs. It was RNA transcripts that yielded the amplified TCR beta CDR3 regions. HTBI primers were used for first-round RT-PCR of the TCR CDR3. TCRdb reprocessed the multiplex PCR reads via MiXCR and lists one record per CDR3 protein. The top ten hold 8.9% of the sample, which has about 840,000 distinct CDR3 sequences, roughly 40% seen once.

Sequencing was done on a sample of blood. The V call is TRBV9, the J call TRBJ1-1; D not certain. The TCR originated in a man between 18 and 29 years old with Graves' hyperthyroidism. The CDR3 spells CASSVHGGNTEAFF. For the CDR3, the DNA is TGTGCCAGCAGCGTACACGGTGGGAACACTGAAGCTTTCTTT.